This section outlines one T cell receptor beta chain sequence together with its context. The CDR3 loop spans 16 amino acids. Germline V gene data show CDR1 as MDHEN and CDR2 as SYDVKM. V gave up 5 bases and J gave up 5 bases; unmatched junction bases: 8. This record comes from a study of T cells in localized non-small cell lung cancer. The data were produced by immunoSEQ multiplex PCR, yet TCRdb's version contains in-frame clones alone and is incomplete. Here the sample spans roughly 72,000 clones, 86% being singletons. The V gene is TRBV28, the J gene TRBJ2-5, with 13 bases lining up with TRBD2. The clonotype was recovered from an older male donor with stage III squamous cell lung carcinoma. The specimen was peripheral blood, collected before any cancer treatment. The chain's CDR3 is CASSLWTSGGLETQYF. The DNA for the CDR3 is TGTGCCAGCAGTCTGTGGACTAGCGGGGGCCTTGAGACCCAGTACTTC.